This T cell receptor beta chain was profiled in a study of blood T cells in healthy people across ages. A sample-barcoded 5' primer and a J-beta primer mix were used in a second PCR of roughly 7 to 11 cycles. One entry per CDR3 protein results from TCRdb running MiXCR on the 5' RACE reads. The table shows roughly 1,700,000 distinct CDR3 sequences, with roughly 30% occurring only once. This CDR3 has 14 residues. V lost 3 bases and J 2 bases, leaving 11 bases between the germline ends. This clonotype has a handful of counts. The rearrangement joins TRBV23-1 to TRBJ2-7, with D possibly being TRBD1 or TRBD2 (5 bases each). TRBV23-1 is noted as an ORF with a role that remains uncertain. Material for sequencing was blood. This TCR derives from a woman younger than 45 in good health. CDR3 residues: CASSHRGPPYEQYF. The CDR3 nucleotides read TGCGCCAGCAGTCATCGGGGCCCCCCCTACGAGCAGTACTTC.